This T cell receptor beta chain was profiled in a study of blood T cell repertoires in COVID-19. Study background: Samples taken during acute and convalescent COVID-19 were collected in the United States, Italy and Spain. The analysed material was cDNA or gDNA that came from T cells, B-cell-depleted T cells, or PBMCs.

V dropped 3 bases and J dropped 5; count of bases not matched to a gene: 5. This CDR3 contains 15 residues. The germline gives CDR1 SGHTA, CDR2 FQGNSA. Authors' data handling: Reference gene primers were amplified, and this amplification served to estimate nucleated cell counts. Measured with immunoSEQ multiplex PCR; TCRdb has only the in-frame clones, and not every one. V, J and clone size derive from that table, while D and trimming were established from the DNA sequence. The repertoire holds some 11,000 clones, with 90% as singletons. The chain joins TRBV7-2 to TRBJ2-5, with 11 bases that match TRBD2. Sample: peripheral blood. The source is a human donor in a cohort sampled during active COVID-19. This CDR3 reads CASSLPTSGVETQYF. The CDR3 region has the DNA TGTGCCAGCAGCTTGCCGACTAGCGGGGTGGAGACCCAGTACTTC.